The TCR beta chain described here comes from a study of molecular identifiers for immune sequencing clone quantification. One entry per CDR3 protein, called by TCRdb with MiXCR from the PCR reads. The data show around 460,000 distinct CDR3 sequences, roughly 26% seen once. Investigators produced naive CD8 libraries from roughly 18,000 to 920,000 sorted cells, drawing on 10%, 30% or 50% RNA. Researchers sorted naive CD8 T cells as cells that were CD8+CD4-CCR7+CD45RA+. CDR1 is KGHSH and CDR2 is LQKENI in the germline V gene. CDR3 size: 16 residues. The V end lost 3 bases, the J end lost 4 bases, and 17 bases lay between the germline ends.

The V gene is TRBV18, the J gene TRBJ2-3, with D perhaps matching TRBD1 or TRBD2 (5 bases each). This sequence was found in a human donor in good health. Some libraries in this study had Jurkat cell RNA spiked in. Sequenced sample: naive CD8+ T cells from blood, with Jurkat cell RNA spiked in. Subset denoted: FACS-sorted CD8+CD4-CCR7+CD45RA+ naive T cells. For the CDR3, the DNA is TGTGCCAGCTCACCGAGAATGACTCGAGGGGCAGATACGCAGTATTTT. The encoded protein is CASSPRMTRGADTQYF.